This TCR beta chain was recorded in a study of blood T cell repertoires in COVID-19. Study details: T cells, B-cell-depleted T cells, or PBMCs supplied cDNA or gDNA.

Authors' methods: Estimated nucleated cell counts came from reference gene primer amplification. Profiled with immunoSEQ multiplex PCR; TCRdb holds only in-frame clones, not every one. That table gives V, J and clone size, and the DNA gave D and trimming. The sample lists some 70,000 clones, roughly 91% occurring once. Recruited during active infection, patients (from Seattle) were subsequently followed longitudinally. This CDR3 spans 13 amino acids. Trimming removed 7 bases at V and 6 bases at J, with 14 bases between. CDR1 and CDR2 from the germline V gene are SGHNT and YENEEA. Sequencing was performed on peripheral blood. This receptor was taken from a middle-aged man with COVID-19, enrolled during active disease. The rearrangement joins TRBV11-3 to TRBJ2-3, with TRBD1 as a possible D gene (5 bases). CDR3 loop: CASKGALGDTQYF. CDR3 nucleotide sequence: TGTGCCAGCAAAGGGGCCCTTGGGGATACGCAGTATTTT.